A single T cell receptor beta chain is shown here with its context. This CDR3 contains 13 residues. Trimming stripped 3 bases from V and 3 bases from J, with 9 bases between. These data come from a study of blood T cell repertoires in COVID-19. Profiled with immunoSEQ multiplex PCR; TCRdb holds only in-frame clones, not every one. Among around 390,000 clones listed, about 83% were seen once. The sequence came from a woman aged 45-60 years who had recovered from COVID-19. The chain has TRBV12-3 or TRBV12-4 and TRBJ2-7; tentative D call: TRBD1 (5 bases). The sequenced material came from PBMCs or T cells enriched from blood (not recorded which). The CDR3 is CASSFQGNYEQYF. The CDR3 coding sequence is TGTGCCAGCAGTTTTCAGGGAAACTACGAGCAGTACTTC.